This entry features one T cell receptor (beta chain) sequence. What it recognizes is unknown. This sample was included in a study of CD8 T cells in Susac syndrome. With random hexamers, about 0.5 to 1 ug RNA was reverse transcribed. TCRdb recomputed calls from the immunoSEQ multiplex PCR reads with MiXCR, one row per CDR3 protein. The top ten clones hold about 0.1% of a sample with about 430,000 distinct CDR3 sequences, approximately 85% of them seen once. Study results and caveats: The study admitted that it had a relatively small number of individuals in its TCR sequencing and HLA analysis.

CDR3 length: 15 residues. Germline CDR1 LNHDA, CDR2 SQIVND (reference sequence). V lost 4 bases and J lost 0, with 13 bases in between. Treatment-naive patients with stable or active relapsing-remitting disease were the multiple sclerosis controls. This clonotype originated in a human donor with multiple sclerosis. The chain recombines TRBV19 with TRBJ2-7; no definite D call. Material for sequencing was CD8+ T cells from PBMCs. The CDR3 DNA follows: TGTGCCAGTAGTACCTCGGACGGACCCTCCTACGAGCAGTACTTC. It specifies CASSTSDGPSYEQYF.